These T cell receptor beta chains were read from a single sample in a study of PD-1 blockade in classical Hodgkin lymphoma. Generated by immunoSEQ multiplex PCR, the TCRdb table keeps only in-frame clones and is missing some. The sample holds approximately 37,000 clones, roughly 73% seen once. Sequenced here: peripheral blood mononuclear cells (PBMCs), sampled at baseline. All receptors come from a human donor with classical Hodgkin lymphoma. CDR3s include the opening cysteine and the closing phenylalanine or tryptophan. D genes are given only for firm matches. Size values are once, few and many counts, or a class for expanded clones, and some rows have none.

J gene	clone size	D gene	V gene	CDR3 protein	CDR3 DNA
TRBJ1-2	.	TRBD1	TRBV13	CASSPGQGTGYGYTF	TGTGCCAGCAGCCCCGGACAGGGCACTGGCTATGGCTACACCTTC
TRBJ2-2	.	.	TRBV7-7	CASSHPEGGFTGELFF	TGTGCCAGCAGCCACCCTGAGGGGGGCTTCACCGGGGAGCTGTTTTTT
TRBJ2-3	.	.	TRBV2	CASSETRTDTQYF	TGTGCCAGCAGTGAGACCCGCACAGATACGCAGTATTTT
TRBJ1-2	.	TRBD1	TRBV5-8	CASSSFGQAGYGYTF	TGTGCCAGCAGCTCCTTCGGACAGGCGGGCTATGGCTACACCTTC
TRBJ1-3	.	.	TRBV7-9	CASSHRDSGNTIYF	TGTGCCAGCAGCCACAGGGATTCGGGAAACACCATATATTTT
TRBJ2-7	.	.	TRBV6-1	CASSEGGVGEQYF	TGTGCCAGCAGCGAAGGGGGTGTGGGCGAGCAGTACTTC
TRBJ1-2	.	.	TRBV7-2	CASSLAGGDQGGYTF	TGTGCCAGCAGCTTAGCGGGCGGGGACCAGGGCGGCTACACCTTC
TRBJ2-7	once	TRBD1	TRBV7-3	CASSPGTGPTYEQYF	TGTGCCAGCAGCCCAGGGACAGGACCTACCTACGAGCAGTACTTC
TRBJ2-5	.	TRBD2	TRBV19	CASSILGTSGYQETQYF	TGTGCCAGTAGTATCTTAGGGACTAGCGGATACCAAGAGACCCAGTACTTC
TRBJ2-5	.	TRBD2	TRBV7-2	CASSPGLAGVPSEETQYF	TGTGCCAGCAGCCCGGGACTAGCGGGGGTCCCGAGCGAAGAGACCCAGTACTTC
TRBJ2-7	.	TRBD1	TRBV18	CASSPGDREYEQYF	TGTGCCAGCTCACCGGGGGACAGGGAGTACGAGCAGTACTTC
TRBJ2-1	once	.	TRBV30	CAWDRTSYNEQFF	TGTGCCTGGGACCGAACTTCCTACAATGAGCAGTTCTTC
TRBJ1-5	.	.	TRBV15	CATSPREGQPQHF	TGTGCCACCAGCCCGAGGGAGGGTCAGCCCCAGCATTTT
TRBJ1-5	.	TRBD1	TRBV4-2	CASSPGQGSVSNQPQHF	TGTGCCAGCAGCCCGGGACAGGGAAGTGTTAGCAATCAGCCCCAGCATTTT
TRBJ2-3	.	.	TRBV11-2	CASSLGRGKGGLADTQYF	TGTGCCAGCAGCTTAGGCCGCGGGAAGGGGGGCCTGGCAGATACGCAGTATTTT
TRBJ2-1	.	TRBD2	TRBV9	CASSVSGTSGAGNEQFF	TGTGCCAGCAGCGTGTCCGGGACTAGCGGGGCGGGAAATGAGCAGTTCTTC
TRBJ1-6	.	.	TRBV16	CASSYLTASNSPLHF	TGTGCCAGCAGCTACTTGACCGCGTCCAATTCACCCCTCCACTTT
TRBJ2-2	.	.	TRBV23-1	CASSQAFFGELFF	TGCGCCAGCAGTCAAGCCTTTTTTGGGGAGCTGTTTTTT
TRBJ1-3	.	.	TRBV4-1	CASSQVKGNTIYF	TGCGCCAGCAGCCAAGTGAAGGGGAACACCATATATTTT
TRBJ1-5	few	.	TRBV4-1	CASSQGPFGGQPQHF	TGCGCCAGCAGCCAAGGTCCCTTTGGCGGTCAGCCCCAGCATTTT
TRBJ1-2	.	.	TRBV2	CASSAGRYGYTF	TGTGCCAGCAGCGCGGGTCGCTATGGCTACACCTTC
TRBJ2-3	.	TRBD2	TRBV27	CASGRSGGADTQYF	TGTGCCAGCGGGAGAAGCGGGGGGGCAGATACGCAGTATTTT
TRBJ1-1	.	TRBD1	TRBV10-3	CAISDRDRGYTEAFF	TGTGCCATCAGTGACCGGGACAGGGGATATACTGAAGCTTTCTTT
TRBJ2-2	.	.	TRBV6-6	CASSIVNTGELFF	TGTGCCAGCTCGATAGTAAACACCGGGGAGCTGTTTTTT
TRBJ2-7	.	.	TRBV11-2	CASSLAPPQVGGYEQYF	TGTGCCAGCAGCTTAGCTCCACCACAGGTAGGGGGCTACGAGCAGTACTTC
TRBJ2-7	.	.	TRBV21-1	CASSLERGGLKYEQYF	TGTGCCAGCAGCTTGGAGCGGGGGGGCCTAAAATACGAGCAGTACTTC
TRBJ1-4	.	.	TRBV30	CGGVLGEKLFF	TGTGGGGGGGTCCTTGGGGAAAAACTGTTTTTT
TRBJ2-3	.	.	TRBV7-3	CASSSPPNQLRVITDTQYF	TGTGCCAGCAGCTCCCCTCCCAACCAGCTGAGGGTCATCACAGATACGCAGTATTTT
TRBJ1-1	.	.	TRBV13	CASSSRPGQTEAFF	TGTGCCAGCAGCTCAAGACCAGGACAAACTGAAGCTTTCTTT
TRBJ2-7	few	.	TRBV4-2	CASSQVWSDRSSYEQYF	TGTGCCAGCAGCCAAGTTTGGTCTGACCGGAGCTCCTACGAGCAGTACTTC
TRBJ2-1	.	TRBD1	TRBV5-6	CASSWGDRGNEQFF	TGTGCCAGCAGCTGGGGGGACAGGGGCAATGAGCAGTTCTTC
TRBJ2-5	.	.	TRBV7-8	CASSPQRQETQYF	TGTGCCAGCAGCCCCCAGCGGCAAGAGACCCAGTACTTC
TRBJ2-7	medium-sized	TRBD2	TRBV7-6	CASSLGGGGEQYF	TGTGCCAGCAGCTTAGGGGGCGGGGGCGAGCAGTACTTC
TRBJ1-6	.	.	TRBV19	CASRSSGPEVNSPLHF	TGTGCCAGTCGATCATCAGGGCCCGAGGTCAACTCACCCCTCCACTTT
TRBJ1-4	.	.	TRBV4-1	CASSQDIFQLNEKLFF	TGCGCCAGCAGCCAAGATATCTTTCAGCTTAATGAAAAACTGTTTTTT
TRBJ1-2	once	TRBD1	TRBV6-8	CASSWTGGGYTF	TGTGCCAGCAGTTGGACAGGGGGCGGCTACACCTTC
TRBJ2-2	.	.	TRBV4-3	CASSQAFPTGELFF	TGCGCCAGCAGCCAGGCCTTTCCCACCGGGGAGCTGTTTTTT
TRBJ2-3	.	.	TRBV29-1	CSVTSGTAPTHDTQYF	TGCAGCGTAACGTCGGGGACCGCCCCAACCCACGATACGCAGTATTTT
TRBJ1-1	.	.	TRBV6-5	CASSKDKGTVTEAFF	TGTGCCAGCAGTAAGGACAAAGGGACGGTCACTGAAGCTTTCTTT
TRBJ1-4	.	.	TRBV19	CASSIYRTSSEKLFF	TGTGCCAGTAGTATCTACAGGACGTCAAGTGAAAAACTGTTTTTT
TRBJ2-7	few	.	TRBV7-2	CASSASGTSSYEQYF	TGTGCCAGCAGCGCTTCCGGGACGAGCTCCTACGAGCAGTACTTC
TRBJ2-7	once	.	TRBV9	CASSTRDGSYEQYF	TGTGCCAGCAGCACACGGGACGGCTCCTACGAGCAGTACTTC
TRBJ2-7	.	.	TRBV7-8	CASSSPFPGSNHEQYF	TGTGCCAGCAGTTCTCCCTTCCCCGGGTCCAACCACGAGCAGTACTTC
TRBJ2-5	.	.	TRBV7-9	CASSPPGRKETQYF	TGTGCCAGCAGCCCGCCCGGGAGAAAAGAGACCCAGTACTTC